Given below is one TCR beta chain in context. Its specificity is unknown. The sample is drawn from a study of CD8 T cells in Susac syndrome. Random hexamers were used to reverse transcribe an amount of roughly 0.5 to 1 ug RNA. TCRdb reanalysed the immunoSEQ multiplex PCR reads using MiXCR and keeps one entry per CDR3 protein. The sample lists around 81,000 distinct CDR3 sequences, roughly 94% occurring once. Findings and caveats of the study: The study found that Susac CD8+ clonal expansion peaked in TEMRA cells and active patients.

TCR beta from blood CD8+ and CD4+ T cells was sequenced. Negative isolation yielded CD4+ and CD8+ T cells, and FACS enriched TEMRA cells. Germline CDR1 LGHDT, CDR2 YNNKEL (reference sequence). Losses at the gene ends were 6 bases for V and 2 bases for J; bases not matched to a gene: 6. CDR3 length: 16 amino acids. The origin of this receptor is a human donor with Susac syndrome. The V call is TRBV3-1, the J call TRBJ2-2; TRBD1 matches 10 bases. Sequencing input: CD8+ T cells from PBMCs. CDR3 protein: CASRTRDRGNTGELFF. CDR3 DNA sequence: TGTGCCAGCAGAACCCGGGACAGGGGTAACACCGGGGAGCTGTTTTTT.